Listed below are T cell receptor beta chains from one sample, sequenced in a study of CD8 T cells in ankylosing spondylitis. TCRdb reprocessed the 5' RACE reads with MiXCR, giving one entry per CDR3 protein. The sample lists about 330,000 distinct CDR3 sequences; 7.5% to 9% were seen once. The sample consisted of blood, either unsorted or a sorted T cell fraction (not recorded which). These receptors were taken from a male donor with ankylosing spondylitis. Both conserved end residues are part of each CDR3. D genes are given only for firm matches. Clone size is not always given. Where it is, it says once, few, many or a class for expanded clones.

clone_size | d_call | j_call | v_call | cdr3_aa
few | TRBD1 | TRBJ2-2 | TRBV28 | CASIRDRGTGELFF
- | - | TRBJ2-3 | TRBV9 | CASSEREGTQYF
few | TRBD1 | TRBJ1-1 | TRBV6-5 | CASSWTGNTEAFF
few | - | TRBJ2-7 | TRBV28 | CASRRTPWAYEQYF
few | TRBD2 | TRBJ2-1 | TRBV28 | CASSPGTSGREEGHEQFF
few | TRBD2 | TRBJ2-3 | TRBV3-1 | CASSYETSGRGTDTQYF
many | - | TRBJ1-2 | TRBV5-8 | CASGVTANYGYTF
- | - | TRBJ1-1 | TRBV5-6 | CASSTPAAWDTEAFF
- | TRBD1 | TRBJ2-5 | TRBV2 | CASSEGGQGKETQYF
- | - | TRBJ1-5 | TRBV5-1 | CASSPRGADQPQHF
- | TRBD2 | TRBJ2-4 | TRBV7-2 | CASSLIGLAGAKNIQYF
- | - | TRBJ2-1 | TRBV19 | CASSMGPVPDSYNEQFF
few | - | TRBJ1-2 | TRBV7-2 | CASSHSRGAGYGYTF
few | - | TRBJ2-1 | TRBV11-3 | CASNSRSGYNEQFF
many | - | TRBJ2-1 | TRBV29-1 | CSVATGNNEQFF
many | TRBD1 | TRBJ1-5 | TRBV20-1 | CSVHRGMGNQPQHF
few | TRBD2 | TRBJ2-4 | TRBV6-2/TRBV6-3 | CASSRLALFDKNIQYF
few | - | TRBJ2-7 | TRBV4-2 | CASSPLGAGAYEQYF
few | - | TRBJ1-2 | TRBV2 | CASTHSVAGTNYGYTF
many | TRBD2 | TRBJ2-7 | TRBV5-1 | CASSKGTSGIHEQYF
- | - | TRBJ2-1 | TRBV5-1 | CASSWRLGNEQFF
- | - | TRBJ2-5 | TRBV6-5 | CASSFHRQDGLGETQYF
- | - | TRBJ1-1 | TRBV11-2 | CASSFSGTEAFF
few | - | TRBJ1-5 | TRBV19 | CASSIAGTYQPQHF
many | TRBD2 | TRBJ2-7 | TRBV5-1 | CASTPGLAGSYEQYF
few | - | TRBJ2-1 | TRBV28 | CTGRTRSYNEQFF
few | - | TRBJ2-3 | TRBV7-9 | CASSRRAGGTDTQYF
many | - | TRBJ2-1 | TRBV20-1 | CSARDGQGQFF
- | - | TRBJ2-1 | TRBV29-1 | CSVEVQGAKAYNEQFF
- | TRBD1 | TRBJ2-3 | TRBV5-1 | CASSPGQVGVPDTQYF
many | - | TRBJ1-4 | TRBV12-3/TRBV12-4 | CASSAVPNEKLFF
- | TRBD2 | TRBJ2-2 | TRBV28 | CASSSTGGRTGELFF
many | TRBD2 | TRBJ2-1 | TRBV6-5 | CASSYLTSGYNEQFF
many | TRBD2 | TRBJ2-1 | TRBV4-1 | CASSQGGKAASGRREQFF
- | - | TRBJ2-5 | TRBV3-1 | CASSQGEGRGTQYF
- | - | TRBJ1-5 | TRBV5-1 | CASSPGGERNQPQHF
- | - | TRBJ2-2 | TRBV3-1 | CASSLGAAVTGELFF
many | - | TRBJ2-5 | TRBV12-3/TRBV12-4 | CASSTASYQETQYF
few | - | TRBJ1-1 | TRBV5-5 | CASSLVGQGQAEAFF
- | TRBD1 | TRBJ2-2 | TRBV12-5 | CASESGQGRTGELFF
many | - | TRBJ2-7 | TRBV19 | CASSIRDEQYF